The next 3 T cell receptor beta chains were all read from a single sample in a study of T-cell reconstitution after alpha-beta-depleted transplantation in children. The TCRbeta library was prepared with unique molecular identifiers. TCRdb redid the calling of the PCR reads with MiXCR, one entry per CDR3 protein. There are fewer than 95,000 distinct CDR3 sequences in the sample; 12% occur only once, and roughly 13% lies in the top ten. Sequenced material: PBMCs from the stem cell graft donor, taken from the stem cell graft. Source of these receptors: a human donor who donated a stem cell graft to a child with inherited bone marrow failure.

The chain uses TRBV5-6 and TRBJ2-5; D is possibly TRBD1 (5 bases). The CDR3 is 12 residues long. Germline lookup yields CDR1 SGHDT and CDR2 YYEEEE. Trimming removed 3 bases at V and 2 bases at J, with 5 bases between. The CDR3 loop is CASSWTQETQYF. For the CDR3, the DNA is TGTGCCAGCAGCTGGACACAAGAGACCCAGTACTTC.

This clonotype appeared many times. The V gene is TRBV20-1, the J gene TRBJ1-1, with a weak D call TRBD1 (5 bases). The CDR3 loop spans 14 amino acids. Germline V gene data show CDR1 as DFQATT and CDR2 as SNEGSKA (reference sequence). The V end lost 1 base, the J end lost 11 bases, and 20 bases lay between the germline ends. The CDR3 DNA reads TGCAGTGCTAGAGCCACCCCTCGGGGGTTGGCGGCTTTCTTT. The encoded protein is CSARATPRGLAAFF.

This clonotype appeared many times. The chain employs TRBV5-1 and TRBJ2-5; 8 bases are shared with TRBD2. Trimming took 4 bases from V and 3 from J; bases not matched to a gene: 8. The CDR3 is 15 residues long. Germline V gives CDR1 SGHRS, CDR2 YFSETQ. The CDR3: CASSLAGGSEETQYF. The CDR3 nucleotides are TGCGCCAGCAGCCTCGCGGGGGGTAGTGAAGAGACCCAGTACTTC.